This TCR beta chain stems from a study of blood T cell repertoires in COVID-19. Study summary: Nucleic acid was either cDNA or gDNA, and it came from T cells, B-cell-depleted T cells, or PBMCs.

This table comes from immunoSEQ multiplex PCR, and its TCRdb copy is limited to in-frame clones, with some not included. Of about 190,000 clones in the sample, around nine tenths were seen once. The V and J ends lost 0 bases and 0 bases, in that order; junction bases with no gene match: 6. The CDR3 loop spans 17 amino acids. Germline V gene lookup returns CDR1 GTSNPN and CDR2 SVGIG (reference sequence). The V gene is TRBV30, the J gene TRBJ2-3, with 10 bases aligning to TRBD2. Sequencing input: peripheral blood. The TCR comes from a woman aged 40 to 50 who had recovered from COVID-19. The CDR3 region is CAWSVRRTSGSTDTQYF. As DNA, the CDR3 is TGTGCCTGGAGTGTACGTAGGACTAGCGGTAGCACAGATACGCAGTATTTT.